This T cell receptor (beta chain) was sequenced during a study of cytomegalovirus exposure and HLA in healthy donors. Germline values: CDR1 SEHNR, CDR2 FQNEAQ (reference sequence). CDR3 length equals 14 residues. Trimming pared 5 bases from V and 5 bases from J, leaving 16 bases between. Findings of the study overall: Being productive about 90% or about 30% of the time was typical of most TCR beta V segments in an earlier analysis. Analyzed later, association rates of TCRs varied across HLA loci, with DRB1 most and HLA-C fewest.

Both 60 Vbeta primers and 13 Jbeta primers went into the PCR. Profiled with immunoSEQ multiplex PCR; TCRdb holds only in-frame clones, not every one. The data contain nearly 100,000 clones, around 77% of them singletons. As to this clone: Its antigen is not identified.

Sequenced: PBMCs. The sequence was obtained from a woman aged 60-70 years in good health and CMV-seropositive. The chain employs TRBV7-9 and TRBJ2-7, with D possibly matching TRBD1 (5 bases). Here the CDR3 DNA reads TGTGCCAGCAGCCCTTGGTCGGACACCCACGAGCAGTACTTC. Translation gives CASSPWSDTHEQYF.